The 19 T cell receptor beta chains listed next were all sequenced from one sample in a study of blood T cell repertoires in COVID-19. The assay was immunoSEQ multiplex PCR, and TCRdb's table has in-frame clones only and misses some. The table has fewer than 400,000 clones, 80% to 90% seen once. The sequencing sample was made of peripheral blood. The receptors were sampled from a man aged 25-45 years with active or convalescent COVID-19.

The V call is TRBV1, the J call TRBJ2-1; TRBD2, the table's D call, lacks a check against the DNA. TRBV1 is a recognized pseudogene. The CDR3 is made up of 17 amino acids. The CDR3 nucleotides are TGCACCAGCAGCGGAAAGAAGGTGGCTAGCTGTCATTCAAGGCAGTTCTTC. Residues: CTSSGKKVASCHSRQFF.

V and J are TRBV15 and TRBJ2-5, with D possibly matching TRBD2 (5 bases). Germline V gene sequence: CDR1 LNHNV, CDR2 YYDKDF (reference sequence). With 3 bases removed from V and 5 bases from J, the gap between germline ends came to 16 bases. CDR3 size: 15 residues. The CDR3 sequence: CATSRRETTWETQYF. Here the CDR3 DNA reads TGTGCCACCAGCAGGAGGGAGACGACGTGGGAGACCCAGTACTTC.

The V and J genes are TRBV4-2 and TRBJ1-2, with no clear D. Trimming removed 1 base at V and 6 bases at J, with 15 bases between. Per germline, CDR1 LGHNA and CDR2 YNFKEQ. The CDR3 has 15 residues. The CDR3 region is CASSQGRLSLDGYTF. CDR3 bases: TGTGCCAGCAGCCAAGGCCGGCTCTCACTAGATGGCTACACCTTC.

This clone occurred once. The CDR3 here is CAWDRGSTIYF. CDR3 bases: TGTGCCTGGGACAGGGGGAGCACCATATATTTT. The chain links TRBV30 to TRBJ1-3; TRBD1 agrees at 9 bases. The germline CDR1 and CDR2 sequences are GTSNPN and SVGIG (reference sequence). This CDR3 has 11 amino acids. The trim removed 5 bases at V and 9 bases at J, leaving 2 bases unmatched.

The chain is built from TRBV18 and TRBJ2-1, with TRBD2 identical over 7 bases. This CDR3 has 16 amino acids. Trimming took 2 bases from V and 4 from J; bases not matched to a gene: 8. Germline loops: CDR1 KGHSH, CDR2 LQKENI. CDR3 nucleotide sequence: TGTGCCAGCTCACCATTGGCTAGCGGAAATTACAATGAGCAGTTCTTC. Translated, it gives CASSPLASGNYNEQFF.

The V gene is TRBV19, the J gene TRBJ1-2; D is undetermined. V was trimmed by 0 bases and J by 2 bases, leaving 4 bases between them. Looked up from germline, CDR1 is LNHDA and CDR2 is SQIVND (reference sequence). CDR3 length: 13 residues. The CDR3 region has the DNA TGTGCCAGTAGTATAGATCTCAACTATGGCTACACCTTC. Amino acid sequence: CASSIDLNYGYTF.

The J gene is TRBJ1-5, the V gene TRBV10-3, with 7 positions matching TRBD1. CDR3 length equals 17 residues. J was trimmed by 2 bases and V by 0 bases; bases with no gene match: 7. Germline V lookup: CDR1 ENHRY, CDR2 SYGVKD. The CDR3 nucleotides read TGTGCCATCAGTGAGTCAGGAGGGACAGAGGGCAATCAGCCCCAGCATTTT. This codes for CAISESGGTEGNQPQHF.

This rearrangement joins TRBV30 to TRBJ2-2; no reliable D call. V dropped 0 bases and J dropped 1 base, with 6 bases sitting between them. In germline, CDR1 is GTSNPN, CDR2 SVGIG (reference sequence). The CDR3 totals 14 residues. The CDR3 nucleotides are TGTGCCTGGAGTGTACGGAGGAACACCGGGGAGCTGTTTTTT. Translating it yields CAWSVRRNTGELFF.

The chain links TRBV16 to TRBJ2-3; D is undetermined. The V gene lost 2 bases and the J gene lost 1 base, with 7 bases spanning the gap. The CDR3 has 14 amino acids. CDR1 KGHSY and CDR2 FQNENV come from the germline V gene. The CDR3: CASSQGLGTDTQYF. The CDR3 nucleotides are TGTGCCAGCAGCCAAGGGCTCGGCACAGATACGCAGTATTTT.

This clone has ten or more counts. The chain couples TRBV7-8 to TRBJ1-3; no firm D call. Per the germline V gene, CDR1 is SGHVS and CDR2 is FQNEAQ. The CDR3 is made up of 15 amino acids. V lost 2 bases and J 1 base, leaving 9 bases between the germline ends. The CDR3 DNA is TGTGCCAGCAGCTTACAGGTCTGGTCTGGAAACACCATATATTTT. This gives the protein CASSLQVWSGNTIYF. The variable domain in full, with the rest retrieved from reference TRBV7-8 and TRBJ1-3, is GAGVSQSPRYKVAKRGQDVALRCDPISGHVSLFWYQQALGQGPEFLTYFQNEAQLDKSGLPSDRFFAERPEGSVSTLKIQRTQQEDSAVYLCASSLQVWSGNTIYFGEGSWLTVV.

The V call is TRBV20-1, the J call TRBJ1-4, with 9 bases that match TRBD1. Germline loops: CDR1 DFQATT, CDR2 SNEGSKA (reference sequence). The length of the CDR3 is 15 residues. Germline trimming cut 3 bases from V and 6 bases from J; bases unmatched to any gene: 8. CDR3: CSASPPTGGYEKLFF. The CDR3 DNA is TGCAGTGCTAGTCCCCCGACAGGGGGTTATGAAAAACTGTTTTTT.

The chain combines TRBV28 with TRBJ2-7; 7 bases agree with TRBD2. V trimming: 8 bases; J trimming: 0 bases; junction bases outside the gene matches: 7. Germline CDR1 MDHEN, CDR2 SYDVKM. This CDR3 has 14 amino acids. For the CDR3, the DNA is TGTGCCAGCGGCGGGGGAGCCCCCTCCTACGAGCAGTACTTC. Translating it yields CASGGGAPSYEQYF.

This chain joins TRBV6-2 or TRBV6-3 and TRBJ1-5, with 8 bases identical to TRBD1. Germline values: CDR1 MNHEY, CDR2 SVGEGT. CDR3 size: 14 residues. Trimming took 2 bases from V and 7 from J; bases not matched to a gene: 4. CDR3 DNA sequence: TGTGCCAGCAGTTACACGGCAGGGGGCCAGCCCCAGCATTTT. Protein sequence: CASSYTAGGQPQHF.

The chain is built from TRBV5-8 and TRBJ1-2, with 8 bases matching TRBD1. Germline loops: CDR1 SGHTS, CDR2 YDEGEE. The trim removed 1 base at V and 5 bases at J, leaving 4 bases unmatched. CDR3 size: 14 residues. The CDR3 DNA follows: TGTGCCAGCAGCTTGCAGGGACAGGTTTATGGCTACACCTTC. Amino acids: CASSLQGQVYGYTF.

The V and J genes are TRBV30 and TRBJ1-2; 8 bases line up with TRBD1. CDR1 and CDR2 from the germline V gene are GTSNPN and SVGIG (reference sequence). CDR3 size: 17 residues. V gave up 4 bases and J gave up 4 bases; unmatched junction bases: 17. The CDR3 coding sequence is TGTGCCTGGACCTTCGGACAGGGCCCACATTACTCCTATGGCTACACCTTC. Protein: CAWTFGQGPHYSYGYTF. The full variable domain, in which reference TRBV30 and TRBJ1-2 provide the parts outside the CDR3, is SQTIHQWPATLVQPVGSPLSLECTVEGTSNPNLYWYRQAAGRGLQLLFYSVGIGQISSEVPQNLSASRPQDRQFILSSKKLLLSDSGFYLCAWTFGQGPHYSYGYTFGSGTRLTVV.

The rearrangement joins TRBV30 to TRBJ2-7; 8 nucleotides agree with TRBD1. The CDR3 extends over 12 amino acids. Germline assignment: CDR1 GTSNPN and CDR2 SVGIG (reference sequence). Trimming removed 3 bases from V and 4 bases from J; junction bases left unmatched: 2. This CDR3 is CAWRTGVYEQYF. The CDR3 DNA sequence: TGTGCCTGGAGGACAGGGGTGTACGAGCAGTACTTC.

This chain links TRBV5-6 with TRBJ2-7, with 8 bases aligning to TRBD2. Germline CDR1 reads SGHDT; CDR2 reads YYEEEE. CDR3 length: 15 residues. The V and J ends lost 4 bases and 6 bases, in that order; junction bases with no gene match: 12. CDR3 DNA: TGTGCCAGCAGCCCTTTAACGGGAGGGCCCTTCGAGCAGTACTTC. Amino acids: CASSPLTGGPFEQYF. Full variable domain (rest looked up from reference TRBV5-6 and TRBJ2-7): DAGVTQSPTHLIKTRGQQVTLRCSPKSGHDTVSWYQQALGQGPQFIFQYYEEEERQRGNFPDRFSGHQFPNYSSELNVNALLLGDSALYLCASSPLTGGPFEQYFGPGTRLTVT.

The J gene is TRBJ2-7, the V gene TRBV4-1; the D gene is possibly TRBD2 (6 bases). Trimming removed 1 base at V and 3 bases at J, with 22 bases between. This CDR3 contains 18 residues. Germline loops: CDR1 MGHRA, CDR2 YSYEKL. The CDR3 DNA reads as TGCGCCAGCAGCCAAGGAATAAATGGGGGGAAATATAACTACGAGCAGTACTTC. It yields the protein CASSQGINGGKYNYEQYF.

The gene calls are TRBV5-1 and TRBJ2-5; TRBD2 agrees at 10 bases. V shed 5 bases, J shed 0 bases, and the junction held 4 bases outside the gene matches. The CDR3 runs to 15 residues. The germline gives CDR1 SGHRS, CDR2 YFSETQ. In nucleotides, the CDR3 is TGCGCCAGCAGTTCAGCGGGGGGGTACCAAGAGACCCAGTACTTC. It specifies CASSSAGGYQETQYF.